This T cell receptor (beta chain) comes out of a study of blood T cell repertoires in COVID-19. Study at large: Samples taken during acute and convalescent COVID-19 were collected in the United States, Italy and Spain. PBMCs, B-cell-depleted T cells, or T cells were the source of the cDNA or gDNA that made up the material.

The ends were cut back, 11 bases at V and 4 bases at J, with 17 bases in the middle. The CDR3 runs 13 residues. From germline, CDR1 is MNHEY and CDR2 SVGAGI. In the study's own analysis: Amplification of reference gene primers provided the estimated nucleated cell counts. Here immunoSEQ multiplex PCR was the method, and the copy in TCRdb shows in-frame clones only, minus some. That table gives V, J and clone size, and the DNA gave D and trimming. This sample yields 30,000 to 40,000 clones, of which approximately 77% are seen a single time; around 16% belongs to the top ten. This clonotype was sampled from a human donor in a cohort sampled during active COVID-19. The chain uses TRBV6-5 and TRBJ1-2, with a weak D call TRBD1 (6 bases). The sequenced sample consisted of peripheral blood. CDR3 bases: TGTGCCGCCGGGCAGGGGAATTTCTATGGCTACACCTTC. It translates to CAAGQGNFYGYTF.